This T cell receptor (beta chain) was documented in a study of T cell repertoires in cytomegalovirus infection. Notes on the study in general: CMV-specific TCR beta clonotypes restricted by HLA-C were the ones dominating the ex vivo response. People with CMV and the relevant HLA were identified by cumulative public TCR beta family frequency.

TCRdb ran MiXCR on the reads and lists one entry per CDR3 protein. This sample yields 310,000 or so distinct CDR3 sequences, of which about 9.2% are seen a single time; approximately 2.3% belongs to the top ten. For this clonotype: Its specificity is unknown.

The germline V and J ends were trimmed by 0 bases and 7 bases, with 6 bases remaining between them. Germline assignment: CDR1 LNHDA and CDR2 SQIVND (reference sequence). The CDR3 loop spans 13 amino acids. The rearrangement uses TRBV19 and TRBJ2-2; D is uncertain. The sequence was obtained from a human donor in good health (CMV status not recorded). Some clones in this sample may be carry-over from other donors' samples. The sequenced material came from PBMCs. The CDR3 reads CASSIDLGGELFF. In DNA, the CDR3 is TGTGCCAGTAGTATAGATCTTGGCGGGGAGCTGTTTTTT. The entire variable domain, with the rest obtained from reference TRBV19 and TRBJ2-2, is as follows: DGGITQSPKYLFRKEGQNVTLSCEQNLNHDAMYWYRQDPGQGLRLIYYSQIVNDFQKGDIAEGYSVSREKKESFPLTVTSAQKNPTAFYLCASSIDLGGELFFGEGSRLTVL.